Each of the 19 T cell receptor beta chains below was sequenced from the same sample in a study of OX40 agonist ivuxolimab in advanced cancers. Assay: immunoSEQ multiplex PCR; the TCRdb copy retains only in-frame clones and omits some. The data contain 40,000 to 50,000 clones, 80% to 90% of them singletons. The specimen comprised CD4+ or CD8+ T cells sorted from blood, sampled in a trial of the OX40 agonist ivuxolimab. The source of these receptors is an adult with an advanced solid tumor such as melanoma, head and neck, liver or kidney cancer.

The chain has TRBV2 and TRBJ1-2; D is possibly TRBD1 (6 bases). The CDR3 length is 14 residues. V dropped 1 base and J dropped 7 bases, with 13 bases sitting between them. CDR1 SNHLY and CDR2 FYNNEI come from the germline V gene. CDR3 nucleotide sequence: TGTGCCAGCAGTGAAGACAGGGTCGGGACTGGCTACACCTTC. Amino acid sequence: CASSEDRVGTGYTF.

CDR3 amino acids: CAWEGTVHEQYF. The DNA of the CDR3 is TGTGCCTGGGAAGGGACAGTCCACGAGCAGTACTTC. V and J are TRBV30 and TRBJ2-7; 7 nucleotides line up with TRBD1. The CDR3 is made up of 12 amino acids. Germline V gene lookup returns CDR1 GTSNPN and CDR2 SVGIG (reference sequence). J gave up 5 bases and V 5 bases, and 6 bases lay outside the gene matches.

V and J are TRBV30 and TRBJ1-6; D is unclear. Trimming took 4 bases from V and 12 from J, leaving 19 bases between them. CDR3 length equals 14 residues. Germline V gene sequence: CDR1 GTSNPN, CDR2 SVGIG (reference sequence). DNA of the CDR3: TGTGCCTGGATGGAACGGCAGCCCTTGAAACCCCTCCACTTT. Translated: CAWMERQPLKPLHF.

V gene TRBV4-1 combines with J gene TRBJ1-3; 9 bases agree with TRBD1. The CDR3 is 18 amino acids. V was pared by 4 bases and J by 0 bases, with 10 bases of the junction left unmatched. Per the germline V gene, CDR1 is MGHRA and CDR2 is YSYEKL. CDR3 nucleotides: TGCGCCAGCAGCCCGCCCGGACAGGGGCGGCACTCTGGAAACACCATATATTTT. Protein sequence: CASSPPGQGRHSGNTIYF.

The V and J genes are TRBV10-3 and TRBJ2-1; possibly TRBD1 for D (6 bases). The CDR3 is 16 residues long. With 6 bases removed from V and 5 bases from J, the gap between germline ends came to 20 bases. Germline CDR1 and CDR2: ENHRY and SYGVKD. CDR3 sequence reads: CAIRESRGFLNNEQFF. The DNA for the CDR3 is TGTGCCATCAGGGAATCCAGGGGATTTTTAAACAATGAGCAGTTCTTC.

The genes are TRBV5-5 and TRBJ2-7; unclear D gene. The V end lost 1 base, the J end lost 3 bases, and 8 bases lay between the germline ends. The CDR3 extends over 13 amino acids. CDR1 is SGHKS and CDR2 is YYEKEE in the germline V gene (reference sequence). CDR3 protein: CASSLKGFYEQYF. As DNA, the CDR3 is TGTGCCAGCAGCTTGAAGGGATTCTACGAGCAGTACTTC.

The rearrangement links TRBV4-2 to TRBJ2-1; D gene ambiguous. This CDR3 contains 17 residues. Germline values: CDR1 LGHNA, CDR2 YNFKEQ. V dropped 0 bases and J dropped 3 bases, with 15 bases sitting between them. CDR3 amino acids: CASSQDEGIPLYNEQFF. For the CDR3, the DNA is TGTGCCAGCAGCCAAGATGAAGGGATACCCCTCTACAATGAGCAGTTCTTC.

The rearrangement joins TRBV5-6 to TRBJ2-1; 10 bases align to TRBD1. There are 16 residues in the CDR3. V was pared by 2 bases and J by 7 bases, with 9 bases of the junction left unmatched. From germline, CDR1 is SGHDT and CDR2 YYEEEE. The CDR3, as DNA: TGTGCCAGCAGCTTTGGTGGGACAGGGGTGATGAATGAGCAGTTCTTC. Translation: CASSFGGTGVMNEQFF.

The rearrangement uses TRBV27 and TRBJ2-7; D is uncertain. CDR3 size: 13 residues. Trimming left V 6 bases short and J 5 bases short, with 14 bases between. CDR1 and CDR2 (germline): MNHEY, SMNVEV (reference sequence). This CDR3 is CASRYGLQHEQYF. In nucleotides, the CDR3 is TGTGCCAGCAGGTATGGGCTCCAGCACGAGCAGTACTTC.

The chain uses TRBV6-5 and TRBJ2-1; D is ambiguous. V was cut by 0 bases and J by 9 bases, with 15 bases left in between. CDR3 length: 15 residues. The germline CDR1 and CDR2 sequences are MNHEY and SVGAGI. CDR3 nucleotide sequence: TGTGCCAGCAGTTACTCGAGCGTAGGGAATCCTGAGCAGTTCTTC. The encoded protein is CASSYSSVGNPEQFF.

The chain joins TRBV5-6 to TRBJ1-1; the D is unclear. Trimming shortened V by 1 base and J by 0 bases, and 10 bases separated the two germline ends. Germline-derived CDR1 and CDR2 are SGHDT and YYEEEE. This CDR3 is built from 15 residues. In nucleotides, the CDR3 is TGTGCCAGCAGCTTGCGGGGAACTTTGAACACTGAAGCTTTCTTT. As protein: CASSLRGTLNTEAFF.

The CDR3 DNA reads as TGTGCCTGGAGTGTACATTTTAGCGGAAGAACCTACGAGCAGTACTTC. Its protein is CAWSVHFSGRTYEQYF. This chain connects TRBV30 to TRBJ2-7; D is perhaps TRBD2 (6 bases). Germline CDR1 and CDR2: GTSNPN and SVGIG (reference sequence). The V gene lost 0 bases and the J gene lost 2 bases, with 17 bases spanning the gap. The CDR3 is 16 amino acids.

The chain couples TRBV28 to TRBJ2-7, with D possibly TRBD2 on 5 matching bases. The CDR3 totals 13 residues. With 7 bases removed from V and 11 bases from J, the gap between germline ends came to 21 bases. CDR1 is MDHEN, CDR2 SYDVKM, per germline. CDR3 residues: CASTENPQVGEYF. The CDR3 DNA reads as TGTGCCAGCACCGAAAATCCCCAGGTCGGGGAGTACTTC.

The genes are TRBV4-1 and TRBJ1-6, with TRBD1 matching over 7 bases. With V trimmed by 1 base and J by 13 bases, 16 bases remained unmatched. The CDR3 has 17 amino acids. CDR1 and CDR2 (germline): MGHRA, YSYEKL. In DNA, the CDR3 is TGCGCCAGCAGCCAAGCGCCAGGGGGGGAAATTCCGGGGCCCCTCCACTTT. This gives the protein CASSQAPGGEIPGPLHF.

In DNA form, the CDR3 reads TGTGCCAGCAGCTTAAAAGGTCATGGCTACACCTTC. Amino acid sequence: CASSLKGHGYTF. J is TRBJ1-2 and V is TRBV11-3; D not certain. The CDR3 length is 12 residues. Germline V CDR1 and CDR2: SGHNT, YENEEA. Trimming cost V 2 bases and J 6 bases, with 7 bases left between them.

This clone was recorded once. CDR3 in amino acids: CASTPGASTDTQYF. The DNA of the CDR3 is TGTGCCAGCACCCCGGGGGCCAGCACAGATACGCAGTATTTT. J is TRBJ2-3 and V is TRBV28, with D possibly called TRBD1 or TRBD2 (6 bases each). This CDR3 is 14 amino acids long. Trimming left V 7 bases short and J 0 bases short, with 11 bases between. Germline lookup yields CDR1 MDHEN and CDR2 SYDVKM. Full variable domain (remainder filled in from reference TRBV28 and TRBJ2-3): DVKVTQSSRYLVKRTGEKVFLECVQDMDHENMFWYRQDPGLGLRLIYFSYDVKMKEKGDIPEGYSVSREKKERFSLILESASTNQTSMYLCASTPGASTDTQYFGPGTRLTVL.

CDR3 in amino acids: CASSPSGGNTGELFF. The CDR3, as DNA: TGTGCCAGCAGCCCGAGCGGGGGAAACACCGGGGAGCTGTTTTTT. V and J are TRBV7-6 and TRBJ2-2; TRBD2 matches 8 bases. The germline CDR1 and CDR2 sequences are SGHVS and FNYEAQ. The CDR3 covers 15 residues. The V and J ends lost 5 bases and 2 bases, in that order; junction bases with no gene match: 4.

This chain links TRBV28 with TRBJ1-3; no clear D gene. The CDR3 has 14 residues. V was clipped by 7 bases and J by 0 bases, with 10 bases between them. Germline CDR1 MDHEN, CDR2 SYDVKM. Here the CDR3 reads CASNPIYSGNTIYF. The CDR3 DNA follows: TGTGCCAGCAACCCCATCTACTCTGGAAACACCATATATTTT.

CDR3 sequence reads: CASSLGGGEDYEQYF. In nucleotides, the CDR3 is TGTGCCAGCAGCTTAGGCGGGGGCGAGGATTACGAGCAGTACTTC. The chain links TRBV11-2 to TRBJ2-7; TRBD2 might be the D (7 bases). Trimming stripped 1 base from V and 4 bases from J, with 14 bases between. The CDR3 loop spans 15 amino acids. Germline V gene sequence: CDR1 SGHAT, CDR2 FQNNGV. The full variable domain, rest sourced from reference TRBV11-2 and TRBJ2-7, is EAGVAQSPRYKIIEKRQSVAFWCNPISGHATLYWYQQILGQGPKLLIQFQNNGVVDDSQLPKDRFSAERLKGVDSTLKIQPAKLEDSAVYLCASSLGGGEDYEQYFGPGTRLTVT.